These 29 T cell receptor beta chains share one sample of origin, sequenced in a study of early T cells in non-severe SARS-CoV-2 infection (TCRdb year 2021). Libraries came from 5' RACE. Sequencing used a NextSeq 500. TCRdb reanalyzed the raw reads on its own, using fastp at Q25 for trimming and MiXCR for clone calling, and kept in-frame beta chains. Every distinct CDR3 protein forms one entry, paired with its most common genes and DNA. This sample comprises around 82,000 distinct CDR3 sequences, about 12% of them detected only once. Of the sample, about 3% falls within the top ten clones. The sequenced material came from whole blood. These receptors all stem from an adult who was a healthcare worker with PCR-confirmed SARS-CoV-2 infection or an uninfected control (not recorded which).

In its sample, this clonotype was seen many times. This rearrangement joins TRBV6-5 to TRBJ1-1; TRBD1 is a possible D gene (5 bases). Germline lookup yields CDR1 MNHEY and CDR2 SVGAGI. The V and J ends lost 8 bases and 6 bases respectively, with 22 bases between them. The CDR3 runs 15 residues. CDR3 in DNA: TGTGCCAGCCGCCAACCGGGAAGGGGCGATTCTGAAGCTTTCTTT. Encoded protein: CASRQPGRGDSEAFF.

This clonotype was detected ten times or more. The chain uses TRBV12-3 or TRBV12-4 and TRBJ2-2; D may be TRBD1 or TRBD2 (5 bases each). V lost 8 bases to trimming and J lost 4 bases, with 20 bases between them. There are 16 residues in the CDR3. In DNA, the CDR3 is TGTGCCAGCGGGACGACGGGATCCTATACCACCGGGGAGCTGTTTTTT. Translation: CASGTTGSYTTGELFF.

The table lists this clonotype with many counts. The V and J genes are TRBV5-4 and TRBJ2-2; maybe TRBD2 (5 bases). The CDR3 consists of 15 residues. CDR1 and CDR2 (germline): SGHNT, YYREEE (reference sequence). Deletions cut 4 bases from V and 2 bases from J, with 12 bases between. As DNA, the CDR3 is TGTGCCAGCAGCAATCAGCGGCTTAACACCGGGGAGCTGTTTTTT. Translated, it gives CASSNQRLNTGELFF.

This clonotype has just a few counts. V is TRBV6-5 and J is TRBJ2-1; a weak D match, TRBD2 (6 bases). Germline lookup yields CDR1 MNHEY and CDR2 SVGAGI. The CDR3 length is 16 residues. Trimming shortened V by 0 bases and J by 2 bases, and 11 bases separated the two germline ends. In nucleotides, the CDR3 is TGTGCCAGCAGTTACTCCTCCGGGACTCCCTACAATGAGCAGTTCTTC. It translates to CASSYSSGTPYNEQFF.

The chain has TRBV28 and TRBJ2-3, with TRBD2 as a possible D gene (6 bases). V shed 8 bases and J shed 0 bases, with 15 bases lying between them. This CDR3 region has 15 residues. Germline values: CDR1 MDHEN, CDR2 SYDVKM. The CDR3 sequence: CASVSGGISTDTQYF. DNA of the CDR3: TGTGCCAGCGTCTCTGGCGGGATTAGCACAGATACGCAGTATTTT.

This clonotype was seen ten or more times. The chain carries TRBV29-1 and TRBJ1-5; possibly TRBD1 for D (5 bases). The CDR3 totals 15 residues. The V and J ends lost 4 bases and 3 bases respectively, with 16 bases between them. CDR1 SQVTM and CDR2 ANQGSEA come from the germline V gene. CDR3 protein: CSVALSTDPNQPQHF. In nucleotides, the CDR3 is TGCAGCGTTGCCCTCTCGACAGACCCCAATCAGCCCCAGCATTTT.

The chain has TRBV9 and TRBJ2-1; TRBD2 matches 9 bases. V was pared by 3 bases and J by 4 bases, with 2 bases of the junction left unmatched. CDR1 is SGDLS and CDR2 is YYNGEE in the germline V gene. This CDR3 is built from 14 residues. The CDR3 region is CASSGLADYNEQFF. In DNA, the CDR3 is TGTGCCAGCAGCGGACTAGCGGATTACAATGAGCAGTTCTTC.

The table lists this clonotype with many counts. V and J are TRBV2 and TRBJ2-3; TRBD2 aligns across 7 bases. This CDR3 has 13 amino acids. Germline V gene data show CDR1 as SNHLY and CDR2 as FYNNEI. The V segment lost 6 bases and the J segment 6 bases; nucleotides outside the gene matches: 6. CDR3 bases: TGTGCCAGCAGCTCGGGAGGAGCGGATACGCAGTATTTT. Protein: CASSSGGADTQYF.

A few counts support this clonotype. The rearrangement links TRBV5-1 to TRBJ2-1, with a weak D call TRBD1 (6 bases). CDR1 SGHRS and CDR2 YFSETQ come from the germline V gene. CDR3 size: 12 residues. V lost 4 bases and J 7 bases, leaving 9 bases between the germline ends. CDR3 residues: CASSVQGNEQFF. DNA for the CDR3: TGCGCCAGCAGCGTCCAGGGGAATGAGCAGTTCTTC.

The chain joins TRBV29-1 to TRBJ2-7, with D possibly matching TRBD2 (5 bases). CDR3 length: 11 amino acids. V lost 6 bases and J lost 5, with 11 bases in between. The germline V gene has CDR1 SQVTM and CDR2 ANQGSEA. The DNA of the CDR3 is TGCAGCGTCCCCCGAGGGCACGAGCAGTACTTC. The encoded protein is CSVPRGHEQYF.

This chain connects TRBV6-2 or TRBV6-3 to TRBJ1-2, with D unclear. V was clipped by 5 bases and J by 0 bases, with 7 bases between them. Per the germline V gene, CDR1 is MNHEY and CDR2 is SVGEGT. The CDR3 loop spans 13 amino acids. This CDR3 is CASSPDSNYGYTF. Written as DNA, the CDR3 is TGTGCCAGCAGTCCAGATTCTAACTATGGCTACACCTTC.

The rearrangement uses TRBV9 and TRBJ2-5; 8 bases align to TRBD1. From germline, CDR1 is SGDLS and CDR2 YYNGEE. J gave up 3 bases and V 0 bases, and 10 bases lay outside the gene matches. The CDR3 has 17 amino acids. Here the CDR3 reads CASSVGFWDRQEETQYF. The CDR3 coding sequence is TGTGCCAGCAGCGTAGGGTTTTGGGACAGGCAAGAAGAGACCCAGTACTTC.

This clonotype turned up a few times. The rearrangement uses TRBV7-3 and TRBJ2-6; D gene uncertain. Trimming took 5 bases from V and 0 from J, leaving 5 bases between them. The CDR3 runs to 14 residues. Germline-derived CDR1 and CDR2 are SGHTA and FQGTGA. The chain's CDR3 is CASSPNSGANVLTF. Written as DNA, the CDR3 is TGTGCCAGCAGCCCGAACTCTGGGGCCAACGTCCTGACTTTC.

This clonotype has more than one count but fewer than ten. This chain links TRBV7-9 with TRBJ2-5, with TRBD1 matching over 9 bases. The CDR3 has 16 residues. Germline CDR1 SEHNR, CDR2 FQNEAQ (reference sequence). Trimming at V came to 5 bases and at J to 2 bases, leaving 9 bases not matched to a gene. CDR3 residues: CASSSLGTGRQETQYF. The DNA of the CDR3 is TGTGCCAGCAGCAGTCTAGGGACAGGGAGACAAGAGACCCAGTACTTC.

This clonotype showed up many times. V usage is TRBV5-1 and J usage is TRBJ2-1; 10 bases agree with TRBD2. Losses at the gene ends were 1 base for V and 4 bases for J; bases not matched to a gene: 5. This CDR3 contains 16 residues. Germline values: CDR1 SGHRS, CDR2 YFSETQ. The CDR3 region is CASSLSSGSLYNEQFF. The CDR3, as DNA: TGCGCCAGCAGCTTGTCTAGCGGGAGCTTGTACAATGAGCAGTTCTTC.

The CDR3 DNA is TGTGCCAGCAGCGCTACCAGGACAGGGGGAGAGACCCAGTACTTC. Its protein product is CASSATRTGGETQYF. The rearrangement uses TRBV11-2 and TRBJ2-5; 10 bases agree with TRBD1. Germline loops: CDR1 SGHAT, CDR2 FQNNGV. The CDR3 contains 15 residues. Trimming cost V 5 bases and J 4 bases; bases outside gene matches: 7.

This clonotype showed up many times. The CDR3 bases are TGCAGTGCTAGAGCCGGGACTAGCGGGATCGGGGAGCTGTTTTTT. Encoded protein: CSARAGTSGIGELFF. The V and J genes are TRBV20-1 and TRBJ2-2, with 13 bases aligning to TRBD2. This CDR3 contains 15 residues. V dropped 1 base and J dropped 7; count of bases not matched to a gene: 3. Per the germline V gene, CDR1 is DFQATT and CDR2 is SNEGSKA (reference sequence).

V gene TRBV7-2 combines with J gene TRBJ2-3; no definite D call. CDR1 and CDR2 (germline): SGHTA, FQGNSA. V was pared by 5 bases and J by 3 bases, with 12 bases between. The CDR3 sequence is 14 residues long. DNA for the CDR3: TGTGCCAGCAGCCTAGTGGGTCGGACAGATACGCAGTATTTT. It encodes CASSLVGRTDTQYF.

The chain joins TRBV5-1 to TRBJ1-1; D unresolved. The germline V gene has CDR1 SGHRS and CDR2 YFSETQ. The CDR3 is 14 amino acids. Trimming shortened V by 3 bases and J by 2 bases, and 11 bases separated the two germline ends. The CDR3 bases are TGCGCCAGCAGCTCGGAGGGCACCAACACTGAAGCTTTCTTT. It is translated as CASSSEGTNTEAFF.

The rearrangement joins TRBV9 to TRBJ2-3; 7 positions agree with TRBD2. J lost 4 bases, V lost 1 base, and 3 bases had no gene match. The CDR3 sequence is 14 residues long. Germline lookup yields CDR1 SGDLS and CDR2 YYNGEE. For the CDR3, the DNA is TGTGCCAGCAGCGTAAGCGGGAAAGCAGATACGCAGTATTTT. This sequence encodes CASSVSGKADTQYF.

The chain recombines TRBV10-3 with TRBJ2-7, with 15 bases identical to TRBD2. Germline lookup yields CDR1 ENHRY and CDR2 SYGVKD. J was trimmed by 5 bases and V by 6 bases; bases with no gene match: 5. CDR3 length equals 15 residues. The CDR3 region has the DNA TGTGCCATCAGGGGACTAGCGGGAGGATCCGACGAGCAGTACTTC. It codes for CAIRGLAGGSDEQYF.

The V and J genes are TRBV21-1 and TRBJ2-7; TRBD1 reflects the table's D call only, with no check against the DNA. TRBV21-1 is a known pseudogene. The CDR3 sequence is 15 residues long. The DNA of the CDR3 is TGTGCCAGCAGCAAGGGGACAGTTTTGTTTAGCGAGCAGTACTTC. This encodes CASSKGTVLFSEQYF.

This clonotype was recorded at least ten times. The rearrangement links TRBV5-5 to TRBJ2-1; D is unclear. The V end was cut by 5 bases, the J end by 6 bases, with 15 bases between. Germline loops: CDR1 SGHKS, CDR2 YYEKEE (reference sequence). The CDR3 runs to 14 residues. CDR3 sequence reads: CASSFTFPGNEQFF. The DNA for the CDR3 is TGTGCCAGCAGTTTTACCTTCCCCGGCAATGAGCAGTTCTTC.

As for this clonotype: At one end, the junction sequence differs from germline, possibly due to a read error. V is TRBV27 and J is TRBJ2-1, with TRBD2 identical over 7 bases. This CDR3 comprises 10 residues. Germline CDR1 MNHEY, CDR2 SMNVEV (reference sequence). CDR3 sequence: CASASGHTIF. DNA of the CDR3: TGTGCCAGCGCTAGCGGCCACACCATTTTC.

This clonotype appeared many times. The rearrangement links TRBV7-8 to TRBJ2-3; TRBD2 aligns across 7 bases. Germline CDR1 is SGHVS and CDR2 is FQNEAQ. The CDR3 sequence is 15 residues long. Trimming took 3 bases from V and 1 from J; bases not matched to a gene: 4. The CDR3 DNA sequence: TGTGCCAGCAGCTTGGCTAGCGGTCGCACAGATACGCAGTATTTT. This translates into CASSLASGRTDTQYF. The entire variable domain, with the rest obtained from reference TRBV7-8 and TRBJ2-3, is as follows: GAGVSQSPRYKVAKRGQDVALRCDPISGHVSLFWYQQALGQGPEFLTYFQNEAQLDKSGLPSDRFFAERPEGSVSTLKIQRTQQEDSAVYLCASSLASGRTDTQYFGPGTRLTVL.

This clonotype was detected a few times. This sequence joins TRBV6-5 and TRBJ2-3, with 7 bases identical to TRBD2. V lost 4 bases, J lost 2 bases, and 3 bases stayed unmatched. Germline values: CDR1 MNHEY, CDR2 SVGAGI. CDR3 length equals 14 residues. The chain's CDR3 is CASSLGLNTDTQYF. CDR3 nucleotides: TGTGCCAGCAGTTTGGGACTAAACACAGATACGCAGTATTTT.

There are many counts of this clonotype. V usage is TRBV20-1 and J usage is TRBJ1-1, with D uncertain. This CDR3 has 11 residues. V dropped 3 bases and J dropped 0 bases, with 2 bases sitting between them. The germline V gene encodes CDR1 DFQATT and CDR2 SNEGSKA (reference sequence). This chain's CDR3 is CSARLNTEAFF. In DNA form, the CDR3 reads TGCAGTGCTAGGTTGAACACTGAAGCTTTCTTT.

In this sample, this clonotype turned up a few times. The chain is built from TRBV28 and TRBJ2-1, with a weak D call TRBD2 (6 bases). CDR1 MDHEN and CDR2 SYDVKM come from the germline V gene. There are 11 residues in the CDR3. Trimming stripped 10 bases from V and 8 bases from J, with 12 bases between. CDR3 coding DNA: TGTGCCAACCCTAGGAGGGATGAGCAGTTCTTC. Translating it yields CANPRRDEQFF.

This chain connects TRBV9 to TRBJ2-3; D unclear. Germline CDR1 reads SGDLS; CDR2 reads YYNGEE. The CDR3 sequence is 15 residues long. Trimming shortened V by 0 bases and J by 5 bases, and 13 bases separated the two germline ends. CDR3 nucleotides: TGTGCCAGCAGCGTAGCACCGCTTAGAGGAGATACGCAGTATTTT. Translation: CASSVAPLRGDTQYF.